This T cell receptor beta chain was sequenced during a study of CD8+CD57+ T cells in acquired aplastic anemia. At the level of the study: Across the sorted CD4+ and CD8+ cells, DNA amounts averaged approximately 3.1 ug.

There are many counts of this clonotype. Its antigen is unknown. According to the study, genomic DNA was the template for TCR beta VDJ and CDR3 profiling. From the reads, TCRdb called clonotypes with MiXCR, one entry per CDR3 protein. The data contain about 110,000 distinct CDR3 sequences, around 49% of them singletons. Study conclusions and caveats: Patients and controls shared twenty-nine CD8+ CDR3 sequences, which appeared highly expressed in patients and within their immunodominant clones.

This CDR3 has 16 residues. Looked up from germline, CDR1 is SNHLY and CDR2 is FYNNEI. Trimming took 0 bases from V and 6 from J; bases not matched to a gene: 6. The chain is built from TRBV2 and TRBJ1-5; 9 bases agree with TRBD1. This TCR was sampled from a human donor in good health, serving as a control. Sequencing was done on a sample of sorted CD4+, CD8+, or CD8+CD57+ T cells (not recorded which) from PBMCs. CDR3 sequence reads: CASSEAGTGHGQPQHF. The CDR3 DNA reads TGTGCCAGCAGTGAAGCGGGGACAGGGCATGGTCAGCCCCAGCATTTT.